The TCR beta chain described here comes from a study of siplizumab effects on memory and regulatory T cells. Study-wide results and caveats: Treg-derived clones made up an average of 68.8% of mappable alloreactive CD4+ clones with siplizumab and more than 25% in controls. Proliferating siplizumab-culture Tregs lacked confirmation of suppressive function. Naive T cells appeared more diverse than memory cells and seemed to be major alloresponse contributors.

In regard to this clone: Its target is unknown.

Assays examined roughly 100,000 TCR templates per sample. Repertoires were generated with immunoSEQ multiplex PCR, while TCRdb's copy carries only in-frame clones and drops some. The profile shows fewer than 120,000 clones, roughly 90% of them singletons. This CDR3 is built from 12 residues. Germline V gives CDR1 SGHTA, CDR2 FQGNSA. V lost 5 bases and J 4 bases, leaving 8 bases between the germline ends. V is TRBV7-2 and J is TRBJ1-2; D is uncertain. Material: CD4+ T cells sorted from blood. The receptor comes from a human donor in good health. CDR3 sequence reads: CASSPSLYGYTF. CDR3 nucleotide sequence: TGTGCCAGCAGCCCCAGTCTCTATGGCTACACCTTC.